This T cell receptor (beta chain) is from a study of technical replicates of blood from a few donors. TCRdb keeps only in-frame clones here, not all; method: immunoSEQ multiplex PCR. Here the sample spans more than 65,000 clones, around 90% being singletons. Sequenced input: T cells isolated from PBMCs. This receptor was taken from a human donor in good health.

The CDR3 DNA is TGTGCCAGCAGCAAGACGGGACAGGGGGCCTACGAGCAGTACTTC. It codes for CASSKTGQGAYEQYF. J is TRBJ2-7 and V is TRBV7-2, with 11 positions matching TRBD1. V dropped 5 bases and J dropped 2; count of bases not matched to a gene: 5. CDR1 and CDR2 from the germline V gene are SGHTA and FQGNSA. The CDR3 has 15 amino acids.